This T cell receptor (beta chain) was obtained from a study of OX40 agonist ivuxolimab in advanced cancers. Study details: Patients in the trial were receiving intravenous ivuxolimab every 2 weeks, at doses of 0.01 to 10 mg/kg. Hepatocellular carcinoma, melanoma, renal cell or head and neck cancer affected the dose-escalation patients. The study, taken as a whole, reports: Doses of 0.1 to 3.0 mg/kg were accompanied by clonal expansion of CD4+ and CD8+ blood T cells by week 6.

CDR3 length equals 15 residues. The germline CDR1 and CDR2 sequences are KGHSH and LQKENI. V lost 1 base to trimming and J lost 7 bases; unmatched junction nucleotides: 5. At baseline, cycle 4 day 1, and cycle 7 day 1, blood was sampled. A word on this clone: Its antigen is still unknown.

The protocol was immunoSEQ multiplex PCR, while the TCRdb copy is restricted to in-frame clones and leaves out a portion. The profile covers approximately 76,000 clones, with 80% to 90% appearing a single time and 5% to 7% taken by the ten largest. The TCR sequence derives from an adult with an advanced solid tumor such as melanoma, head and neck, liver or kidney cancer. The chain combines TRBV18 with TRBJ2-1, with 9 positions matching TRBD2. The sample consisted of CD4+ or CD8+ T cells sorted from blood, taken in a trial of the OX40 agonist ivuxolimab. The CDR3, as DNA: TGTGCCAGCTCACCACGGGTAGCGGGAGATAATGAGCAGTTCTTC. Protein product: CASSPRVAGDNEQFF.